This T cell receptor beta chain derives from a study of T cells expressing NK-cell markers. Each CDR3 protein gets one entry in TCRdb, which reprocessed the 5' RACE reads and gives no DNA. The listing records roughly 390,000 distinct CDR3 sequences. The TCR was taken from a woman in her forties or fifties in good health. The sequenced material came from blood T cells: a sorted CD56 or NKG2C T cell subset, CD4+ or CD8+ T cells, or bulk PBMC T cells (not recorded which).

CDR3 protein: CATSDRRTVGETQYF. The chain employs TRBV24-1 and TRBJ2-5. This CDR3 is built from 15 residues. Germline V gene data show CDR1 as KGHDR and CDR2 as SFDVKD.